This TCR beta chain originates from a study of T cell responses to AZD1222 COVID-19 vaccine. General study results and limits: Baseline seropositivity characterized only 5 to 7 AZD1222 recipients. It should be noted that donors were predominantly white British and more often female, and clonal diversity was possibly underestimated.

The method was immunoSEQ multiplex PCR; TCRdb's version includes in-frame clones alone and lacks a portion of them. The table has about 90,000 clones, roughly 89% seen once. With respect to this clone: The antigen is unknown.

The starting material was peripheral blood, obtained on day 0 of MenACWY control vaccination. The sequence came from an adult in good health.

The CDR3 nucleotides read TGTGCCAGCAGCCTACAGGGGGCGGGTGCTTTCTTT. Residues: CASSLQGAGAFF. The rearrangement links TRBV6-5 to TRBJ1-1; 9 bases match TRBD1. The CDR3 is 12 amino acids. Germline V CDR1 and CDR2: MNHEY, SVGAGI. With V trimmed by 6 bases and J by 11 bases, 7 bases remained unmatched.